A single T cell receptor beta chain is shown here with its context. The source of the sample is a study of blood T cell repertoires in COVID-19. Study as a whole: Acute and convalescent COVID-19 samples came from the United States, Italy and Spain. PBMCs, B-cell-depleted T cells, or T cells provided the cDNA or gDNA that made up the material.

Unmatched junction bases numbered 7, after V lost 5 bases and J lost 5 bases. CDR3 size: 14 residues. Looked up from germline, CDR1 is LGHDT and CDR2 is YNNKEL (reference sequence). Recovery among Cohort 3 donors was established by two negative PCRs, clearance, or symptom resolution. As processed by the authors: It was from reference gene primer amplification that nucleated cell counts were estimated. TCRdb keeps only in-frame clones here, not all; method: immunoSEQ multiplex PCR. That table gives V, J and clone size, and the DNA gave D and trimming. The sample has around 250,000 clones, about nine tenths seen once.

This sequence originates from a young man who had recovered from COVID-19. The rearrangement links TRBV3-1 (or the pseudogene TRBV3-2) to TRBJ2-5; 8 bases fit TRBD2. What was sequenced was PBMCs or T cells enriched from blood (not recorded which). This chain's CDR3 is CASSWTGGLETQYF. In DNA form, the CDR3 reads TGTGCCAGCAGCTGGACGGGGGGGCTGGAGACCCAGTACTTC.